These 8 T cell receptor beta chains originate from one sample sequenced in a study of CD8 T cells in ankylosing spondylitis. TCRdb reanalysed the 5' RACE reads using MiXCR and keeps one entry per CDR3 protein. The sample records 100,000 to 150,000 distinct CDR3 sequences, approximately 9.9% being singletons. Material for sequencing was blood, either unsorted or a sorted T cell fraction (not recorded which). The receptors shown here come from a male donor with ankylosing spondylitis or in good health (not recorded which).

At least ten counts were recorded for this clonotype. V and J are TRBV11-3 and TRBJ1-5; D gene uncertain. V was shortened by 1 base and J by 6 bases, with 7 bases between the two germline ends. CDR1 SGHNT and CDR2 YENEEA come from the germline V gene. The CDR3 is made up of 13 amino acids. The DNA for the CDR3 is TGTGCCAGCAGCTTAGTAGGCGGTCAGCCCCAGCATTTT. This gives the protein CASSLVGGQPQHF.

This clonotype was recorded at least ten times. The chain carries TRBV5-6 and TRBJ2-1; D is possibly TRBD2 (5 bases). This CDR3 is built from 15 residues. Trimming shortened V by 0 bases and J by 4 bases, and 11 bases separated the two germline ends. Germline CDR1 reads SGHDT; CDR2 reads YYEEEE. CDR3 sequence: CASSLVALVYNEQFF. CDR3 nucleotides: TGTGCCAGCAGCTTGGTGGCACTAGTTTACAATGAGCAGTTCTTC.

This clonotype was recorded many times. This chain links TRBV12-3 or TRBV12-4 with TRBJ2-7; no definite D call. V was cut by 1 base and J by 3 bases, with 7 bases left in between. The CDR3 contains 13 residues. CDR3 amino acids: CASSLEIVYEQYF. As DNA, the CDR3 is TGTGCCAGCAGTTTAGAGATTGTCTACGAGCAGTACTTC.

This clonotype occurred many times. The chain joins TRBV2 to TRBJ2-5; D gene uncertain. The V end lost 9 bases, the J end lost 2 bases, and 10 bases lay between the germline ends. This CDR3 comprises 12 residues. Germline V CDR1 and CDR2: SNHLY, FYNNEI. The CDR3 is CARQTPQETQYF. As DNA, the CDR3 is TGTGCCAGACAGACACCTCAAGAGACCCAGTACTTC. Drawing the rest from reference TRBV2 and TRBJ2-5, the complete variable domain is EPEVTQTPSHQVTQMGQEVILRCVPISNHLYFYWYRQILGQKVEFLVSFYNNEISEKSEIFDDQFSVERPDGSNFTLKIRSTKLEDSAMYFCARQTPQETQYFGPGTRLLVL.

This clonotype was seen a handful of times. The rearrangement uses TRBV9 and TRBJ1-1; perhaps TRBD1 as D (6 bases). The V end was cut by 3 bases, the J end by 0 bases, with 15 bases between. The CDR3 contains 16 residues. Germline values: CDR1 SGDLS, CDR2 YYNGEE. CDR3 in DNA: TGTGCCAGCAGCGCCCACCTTGGGGGGCTGAACACTGAAGCTTTCTTT. Its translation is CASSAHLGGLNTEAFF.

This clonotype showed up many times. The chain uses TRBV7-8 and TRBJ2-3; 10 positions agree with TRBD2. The germline V gene has CDR1 SGHVS and CDR2 FQNEAQ. V trimming: 1 base; J trimming: 7 bases; junction bases outside the gene matches: 5. The CDR3 is 15 residues long. The CDR3 region is CASSLGGLAVYTQYF. The CDR3, as DNA: TGTGCCAGCAGCTTAGGAGGACTAGCGGTATATACGCAGTATTTT.

The CDR3 DNA reads as TGTGCCAGCAGCAGGAGTGAGCAGTTCTTC. Its protein is CASSRSEQFF. V usage is TRBV2 and J usage is TRBJ2-1; D is uncertain. Germline V CDR1 and CDR2: SNHLY, FYNNEI. CDR3 length: 10 residues. Trimming took off 6 bases at V and 9 bases at J, with 6 bases between the two ends. Full variable domain (remainder filled in from reference TRBV2 and TRBJ2-1): EPEVTQTPSHQVTQMGQEVILRCVPISNHLYFYWYRQILGQKVEFLVSFYNNEISEKSEIFDDQFSVERPDGSNFTLKIRSTKLEDSAMYFCASSRSEQFFGPGTRLTVL.

This clonotype has ten or more counts. The V gene is TRBV20-1, the J gene TRBJ2-7; 9 bases line up with TRBD1. V lost 3 bases and J lost 3; bases outside the gene matches: 9. Germline V gene data show CDR1 as DFQATT and CDR2 as SNEGSKA (reference sequence). This CDR3 has 15 residues. The CDR3 DNA is TGCAGTGCTAGTCTCCCCCGGACAGGGGTCTACGAGCAGTACTTC. Protein sequence: CSASLPRTGVYEQYF.